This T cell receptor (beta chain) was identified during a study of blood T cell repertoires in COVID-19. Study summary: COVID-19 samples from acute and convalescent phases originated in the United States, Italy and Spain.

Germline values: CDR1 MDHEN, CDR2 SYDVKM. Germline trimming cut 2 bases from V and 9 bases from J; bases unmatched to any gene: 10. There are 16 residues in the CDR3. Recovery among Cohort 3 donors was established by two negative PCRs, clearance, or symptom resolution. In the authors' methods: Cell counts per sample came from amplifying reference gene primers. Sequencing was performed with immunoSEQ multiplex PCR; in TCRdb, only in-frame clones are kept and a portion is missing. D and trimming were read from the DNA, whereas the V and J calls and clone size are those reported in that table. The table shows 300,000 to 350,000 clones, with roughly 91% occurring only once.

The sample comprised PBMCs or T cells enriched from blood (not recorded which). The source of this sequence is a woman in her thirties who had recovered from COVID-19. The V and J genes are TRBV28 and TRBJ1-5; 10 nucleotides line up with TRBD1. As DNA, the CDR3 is TGTGCCAGCAGTTTAGTTTCGGGACAGGGGACTTGGCCCCAGCATTTT. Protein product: CASSLVSGQGTWPQHF.